The 30 T cell receptor beta chains reported below all come from one sample, sequenced in a study of blood T cells in healthy people across ages. Next came a second PCR, run for about 6 to 12 cycles, which used a sample-barcoded 5' primer along with a J-beta primer mix. Via MiXCR, TCRdb re-called the 5' RACE reads, giving one row per CDR3 protein. The sample lists fewer than 2,000,000 distinct CDR3 sequences, about 35% occurring once. What was sequenced was blood. The origin of the receptors is a young woman in good health.

The table lists this clonotype with many counts. The rearrangement uses TRBV12-3 or TRBV12-4 and TRBJ1-2; D not resolved. There are 13 residues in the CDR3. V was trimmed by 6 bases and J by 4 bases, leaving 12 bases between them. The CDR3 coding sequence is TGTGCCAGCAGGACATCGGCGGGCTATGGCTACACCTTC. Protein: CASRTSAGYGYTF.

This clonotype showed up just a few times. V and J are TRBV20-1 and TRBJ1-6, with TRBD1 matching over 10 bases. This CDR3 comprises 13 residues. Per germline, CDR1 DFQATT and CDR2 SNEGSKA (reference sequence). V gave up 5 bases and J gave up 9 bases; unmatched junction bases: 4. The CDR3 here is CSALGQGISPLHF. The CDR3 DNA is TGCAGTGCTTTGGGACAGGGGATTTCACCCCTCCACTTT.

This clonotype was counted only a few times. V is TRBV2 and J is TRBJ2-3, with 8 bases fitting TRBD2. The length of the CDR3 is 14 residues. Germline V lookup: CDR1 SNHLY, CDR2 FYNNEI. With 10 bases clipped from V and 5 bases from J, the junction kept 11 bases outside the gene matches. The CDR3 loop is CATGRAGVGDTQYF. The DNA for the CDR3 is TGTGCCACCGGACGAGCGGGAGTAGGAGATACGCAGTATTTT.

The chain is built from TRBV29-1 and TRBJ2-7, with 13 bases that match TRBD2. J lost 3 bases, V lost 3 bases, and 14 bases had no gene match. The length of the CDR3 is 18 residues. Per the germline V gene, CDR1 is SQVTM and CDR2 is ANQGSEA. CDR3: CSVDLPGLAGKDGYEQYF. In DNA form, the CDR3 reads TGCAGCGTTGATTTACCGGGACTAGCGGGAAAAGATGGCTACGAGCAGTACTTC.

For the CDR3, the DNA is TGTGCCAGCAGCTTAGACAGGGAGGACGAGCAGTACTTC. As protein: CASSLDREDEQYF. This rearrangement joins TRBV7-9 to TRBJ2-7; D might be TRBD1 or TRBD2, each matching 6 bases. Trimming cost V 1 base and J 5 bases, with 9 bases left between them. The germline gives CDR1 SEHNR, CDR2 FQNEAQ (reference sequence). This CDR3 is built from 13 residues.

This clonotype was detected only once. This sequence joins TRBV12-3 or TRBV12-4 and TRBJ2-2; 9 bases match TRBD2. Unmatched junction bases numbered 12, after V lost 3 bases and J lost 4 bases. This CDR3 contains 18 residues. CDR3 sequence reads: CASSFNAGGPESTGELFF. CDR3 coding DNA: TGTGCCAGCAGTTTTAACGCGGGGGGGCCTGAAAGCACCGGGGAGCTGTTTTTT.

As for this clonotype: At one of its ends the junction is not consistent with the germline gene, which may arise from a read error. The J gene is TRBJ2-1, the V gene TRBV2, with TRBD1 as a possible D gene (6 bases). This CDR3 comprises 13 residues. Germline loops: CDR1 SNHLY, CDR2 FYNNEI. The CDR3 bases are TGTGCCGGCAGCCTCGGGACAAACAATGAGCAGTTCTTC. Residues: CAGSLGTNNEQFF.

This clonotype was seen a few times. The rearrangement joins TRBV6-1 to TRBJ2-1, with 7 positions matching TRBD1. Germline CDR1 and CDR2: MNHNS and SASEGT. V lost 8 bases and J lost 5; bases outside the gene matches: 12. The CDR3 extends over 15 amino acids. CDR3 loop: CASCPGQLFNNEQFF. Written as DNA, the CDR3 is TGTGCCAGCTGCCCGGGACAGTTATTTAACAATGAGCAGTTCTTC.

The chain recombines TRBV4-2 with TRBJ1-5; the D gene is possibly TRBD1 (5 bases). Germline V gene data show CDR1 as LGHNA and CDR2 as YNFKEQ. The V and J ends lost 4 bases and 4 bases respectively, with 14 bases between them. CDR3 length equals 15 residues. This chain's CDR3 is CASSPNRDRNQPQHF. The CDR3 nucleotides read TGTGCCAGCAGCCCCAACCGGGACCGTAATCAGCCCCAGCATTTT.

V usage is TRBV6-1 and J usage is TRBJ1-1; possibly TRBD1 for D (5 bases). Trimming stripped 1 base from V and 2 bases from J, with 17 bases between. The CDR3 spans 17 residues. The germline V gene encodes CDR1 MNHNS and CDR2 SASEGT. The CDR3 DNA sequence: TGTGCCAGCAGTGAAGTGGTCAGGGAGACACCAAACACTGAAGCTTTCTTT. Translating it yields CASSEVVRETPNTEAFF.

CDR3 DNA: TGTGCCTGGAGTGTAAAGGGGAATGAGCAGTTCTTC. As protein: CAWSVKGNEQFF. This chain uses TRBV30 with TRBJ2-1; TRBD1 is a possible D gene (5 bases). Germline V gene sequence: CDR1 GTSNPN, CDR2 SVGIG (reference sequence). This CDR3 spans 12 amino acids. Trimming took 0 bases from V and 7 from J, leaving 7 bases between them.

This clonotype was observed a handful of times. The chain recombines TRBV27 with TRBJ2-5; 9 nucleotides line up with TRBD1. J was trimmed by 1 base and V by 6 bases; bases with no gene match: 6. There are 15 residues in the CDR3. Germline V gives CDR1 MNHEY, CDR2 SMNVEV (reference sequence). CDR3 nucleotides: TGTGCCAGCAGAGGGACAGGGTGGGCCCAAGAGACCCAGTACTTC. The encoded protein is CASRGTGWAQETQYF.

Many counts were recorded for this clonotype. This chain joins TRBV14 and TRBJ2-3; D is unclear. The CDR3 extends over 13 amino acids. Per the germline V gene, CDR1 is SGHDN and CDR2 is FVKESK. Trimming removed 4 bases at V and 1 base at J, with 6 bases between. CDR3 nucleotides: TGTGCCAGCAGCCCGTGGGGCACAGATACGCAGTATTTT. Protein sequence: CASSPWGTDTQYF.

The chain couples TRBV27 to TRBJ1-1, with TRBD1 matching 8 bases. There are 15 residues in the CDR3. Losses at the gene ends were 3 bases for V and 4 bases for J; bases not matched to a gene: 7. CDR1 and CDR2 (germline): MNHEY, SMNVEV (reference sequence). The CDR3 loop reads CASSFVGQGPTEAFF. The CDR3 DNA reads TGTGCCAGCAGTTTTGTAGGACAGGGACCCACTGAAGCTTTCTTT.

The chain joins TRBV28 to TRBJ1-2; 7 nucleotides match TRBD1. Germline values: CDR1 MDHEN, CDR2 SYDVKM. The ends lost 8 bases at V and 6 bases at J; junction bases unmatched: 9. The CDR3 spans 13 residues. The CDR3 is CASFRGGLNGYTF. The DNA of the CDR3 is TGTGCCAGCTTCAGGGGGGGATTGAATGGCTACACCTTC.

This clonotype was found a few times. This rearrangement joins TRBV11-3 to TRBJ2-5; 7 bases are shared with TRBD1. V shed 5 bases, J shed 0 bases, and the junction held 6 bases outside the gene matches. The CDR3 is made up of 15 amino acids. The V gene's germline CDR1 is SGHNT and CDR2 YENEEA. The CDR3 region is CASSPGDSYQETQYF. For the CDR3, the DNA is TGTGCCAGCAGCCCAGGGGACAGCTACCAAGAGACCCAGTACTTC.

In its sample, this clonotype was seen a few times. This chain's CDR3 is CASSPGRSEAFF. CDR3 DNA sequence: TGTGCCAGCAGCCCAGGGCGGTCCGAAGCTTTCTTT. This chain uses TRBV7-9 with TRBJ1-1, with D possibly TRBD1 on 5 matching bases. The CDR3 extends over 12 amino acids. Germline CDR1 reads SEHNR; CDR2 reads FQNEAQ (reference sequence). Trimming shortened V by 5 bases and J by 8 bases, and 12 bases separated the two germline ends.

This clonotype has a handful of counts. This chain links TRBV7-9 with TRBJ1-1; possible D gene TRBD1, 5 bases. The V end lost 6 bases, the J end lost 2 bases, and 10 bases lay between the germline ends. CDR1 and CDR2 (germline): SEHNR, FQNEAQ (reference sequence). CDR3 length: 13 residues. The CDR3 bases are TGTGCCAGCAGGATGGGGACTAACACTGAAGCTTTCTTT. Amino acids: CASRMGTNTEAFF.

As for this clonotype: One end of the junction does not line up with germline, which may come from a read error. The chain links TRBV7-3 to TRBJ2-1; 9 bases align to TRBD2. The CDR3 has 16 residues. Germline CDR1 is SGHTA and CDR2 is FQGTGA. Here the CDR3 reads CVSSLIAGVRENEQFF. CDR3 DNA: TGTGTCAGCAGCCTCATAGCGGGAGTGCGAGAAAATGAGCAGTTCTTC.

The chain recombines TRBV20-1 with TRBJ2-1; the match to TRBD2 covers 13 bases. CDR1 DFQATT and CDR2 SNEGSKA come from the germline V gene (reference sequence). This CDR3 comprises 15 residues. Unmatched junction bases numbered 2, after V lost 6 bases and J lost 0 bases. This CDR3 reads CSATSGRASYNEQFF. DNA of the CDR3: TGCAGTGCAACTAGCGGGAGGGCCTCCTACAATGAGCAGTTCTTC.

The V and J genes are TRBV28 and TRBJ1-1; no reliable D call. V lost 8 bases and J lost 2, with 27 bases in between. Germline lookup yields CDR1 MDHEN and CDR2 SYDVKM. The CDR3 has 18 amino acids. The DNA of the CDR3 is TGTGCCAGCTTAAAACCGATCCTAGGGTTAGGGAAAAACACTGAAGCTTTCTTT. Translated, it gives CASLKPILGLGKNTEAFF.

This clonotype was detected a few times. CDR3 region: CASSSDLSSGANVLTF. The CDR3 DNA sequence: TGTGCCAGCAGTTCCGACTTGAGCTCTGGGGCCAACGTCCTGACTTTC. The rearrangement joins TRBV6-5 to TRBJ2-6, with D uncertain. The CDR3 spans 16 residues. Germline values: CDR1 MNHEY, CDR2 SVGAGI. Trimming removed 4 bases at V and 0 bases at J, with 10 bases between.

This clonotype was counted many times. V and J are TRBV4-1 and TRBJ2-1, with TRBD2 matching 9 bases. The J segment lost 6 bases and the V segment lost 4 bases, leaving 7 bases of the junction unmatched. Germline V CDR1 and CDR2: MGHRA, YSYEKL. This CDR3 comprises 15 residues. CDR3 coding DNA: TGCGCCAGCAGCCTTTTGGCGGGACTAGCCAATGAGCAGTTCTTC. Translated, it gives CASSLLAGLANEQFF.

This clonotype was detected a few times. The chain joins TRBV2 to TRBJ2-7; 7 bases match TRBD2. This CDR3 comprises 14 residues. The V and J ends lost 5 bases and 6 bases, in that order; junction bases with no gene match: 10. The V gene's germline CDR1 is SNHLY and CDR2 FYNNEI. The CDR3 loop reads CASSRGGSLGEQYF. CDR3 bases: TGTGCCAGCAGTCGAGGCGGGAGCCTAGGCGAGCAGTACTTC.

This clonotype came up many times. The chain uses TRBV5-1 and TRBJ2-1, with 10 bases identical to TRBD1. Germline V gives CDR1 SGHRS, CDR2 YFSETQ. The CDR3 is 16 amino acids. The V segment lost 0 bases and the J segment 4 bases; nucleotides outside the gene matches: 4. Here the CDR3 reads CASSLVRDRGYNEQFF. The CDR3 coding sequence is TGCGCCAGCAGCTTGGTACGGGACAGGGGTTACAATGAGCAGTTCTTC.

The chain employs TRBV10-3 and TRBJ1-2, with D possibly TRBD1 on 6 matching bases. This CDR3 has 13 residues. Germline CDR1 is ENHRY and CDR2 is SYGVKD. The V gene lost 6 bases and the J gene lost 8 bases, with 16 bases spanning the gap. This CDR3 is CAIRLGAGDGYTF. The CDR3 region has the DNA TGTGCCATCAGATTAGGAGCAGGGGACGGCTACACCTTC.

In its sample, this clonotype was seen many times. V and J are TRBV4-1 and TRBJ2-7, with no clear D. Trimming pared 2 bases from V and 0 bases from J, leaving 17 bases between. The CDR3 is 17 residues long. CDR1 and CDR2 from the germline V gene are MGHRA and YSYEKL. CDR3 nucleotides: TGCGCCAGCAGCCAAAGGGAAGCTGGTACGTTCTCCTACGAGCAGTACTTC. Translation gives CASSQREAGTFSYEQYF.

The genes are TRBV18 and TRBJ2-1, with D perhaps TRBD2 (6 bases). CDR1 and CDR2 from the germline V gene are KGHSH and LQKENI. Deletions cut 3 bases from V and 5 bases from J, with 14 bases between. The CDR3 is 15 amino acids. CDR3 in DNA: TGTGCCAGCTCACCTTTCGGGGGTCCGAACAATGAGCAGTTCTTC. As protein: CASSPFGGPNNEQFF.

This clonotype was recorded a few times. The rearrangement uses TRBV5-1 and TRBJ1-2; D unresolved. There are 13 residues in the CDR3. Germline values: CDR1 SGHRS, CDR2 YFSETQ. V shed 0 bases and J shed 6 bases, with 9 bases lying between them. CDR3 in amino acids: CASSLETADGYTF. As DNA, the CDR3 is TGCGCCAGCAGCTTGGAAACAGCAGATGGCTACACCTTC.

V is TRBV29-1 and J is TRBJ1-2, with D possibly being TRBD1 (6 bases). CDR3 size: 16 residues. V was cut by 5 bases and J by 4 bases, with 23 bases left in between. Per the germline V gene, CDR1 is SQVTM and CDR2 is ANQGSEA. The CDR3 loop is CSVNGQSGGDGYGYTF. The CDR3, as DNA: TGCAGCGTTAATGGACAGAGTGGGGGCGATGGCTATGGCTACACCTTC.